A single sample gave rise to the 5 T cell receptor beta chains below, sequenced in a study of T cells in localized non-small cell lung cancer. TCRdb keeps only in-frame clones here, not all; method: immunoSEQ multiplex PCR. The table lists about 40,000 clones, approximately 80% of them singletons, with under 8% in the top ten. The starting material was peripheral blood mononuclear cells, obtained before any cancer treatment. Receptors originate from a male donor older than 55 with stage II lung adenocarcinoma.

This clone came up once. V gene TRBV28 combines with J gene TRBJ2-4; TRBD1 might be the D (6 bases). The V gene's germline CDR1 is MDHEN and CDR2 SYDVKM. Trimming took off 5 bases at V and 7 bases at J, with 12 bases between the two ends. The CDR3 sequence is 13 residues long. CDR3 nucleotide sequence: TGTGCCAGCAGTGCCACAGGGAAGAACATTCAGTACTTC. Translation gives CASSATGKNIQYF.

This clone was detected only a few times. The chain employs TRBV11-2 and TRBJ2-7, with D unclear. Germline CDR1 reads SGHAT; CDR2 reads FQNNGV. The CDR3 is 10 residues long. V lost 4 bases to trimming and J lost 2 bases, with 0 bases between them. In DNA form, the CDR3 reads TGTGCCAGCAGCTCCTACGAGCAGTACTTC. The encoded protein is CASSSYEQYF.

This sequence joins TRBV7-2 and TRBJ1-3; D possibly corresponds to TRBD1 (5 bases). This CDR3 contains 14 residues. CDR1 and CDR2 (germline): SGHTA, FQGNSA. Between the trimmed V and J ends, which lost 0 bases and 4 bases, there was a span of 7 bases. CDR3 in amino acids: CASSLAAGGNTIYF. As DNA, the CDR3 is TGTGCCAGCAGCTTAGCGGCAGGGGGAAACACCATATATTTT. Using reference TRBV7-2 and TRBJ1-3 for the parts outside the CDR3, the full variable domain is GAGVSQSPSNKVTEKGKDVELRCDPISGHTALYWYRQSLGQGLEFLIYFQGNSAPDKSGLPSDRFSAERTGGSVSTLTIQRTQQEDSAVYLCASSLAAGGNTIYFGEGSWLTVV.

The chain recombines TRBV11-2 with TRBJ2-1; 10 bases match TRBD1. CDR3 length: 17 residues. Per germline, CDR1 SGHAT and CDR2 FQNNGV. Losses at the gene ends were 0 bases for V and 9 bases for J; bases not matched to a gene: 11. CDR3 DNA sequence: TGTGCCAGCAGCTTAGATGCCCCCGGGACAGGGGAAGCTGAGCAGTTCTTC. It translates to CASSLDAPGTGEAEQFF. The full variable domain, rest sourced from reference TRBV11-2 and TRBJ2-1, is EAGVAQSPRYKIIEKRQSVAFWCNPISGHATLYWYQQILGQGPKLLIQFQNNGVVDDSQLPKDRFSAERLKGVDSTLKIQPAKLEDSAVYLCASSLDAPGTGEAEQFFGPGTRLTVL.

The J gene is TRBJ1-1, the V gene TRBV6-5, with D unclear. The V end was cut by 5 bases, the J end by 1 base, with 14 bases between. Germline V gene data show CDR1 as MNHEY and CDR2 as SVGAGI. The CDR3 consists of 15 residues. The CDR3 is CASSPPRAGNTEAFF. The CDR3 DNA sequence: TGTGCCAGCAGTCCTCCCCGGGCGGGGAACACTGAAGCTTTCTTT.